The rows below give T cell receptor beta chains drawn from one sample of a study of cytomegalovirus exposure and HLA in healthy donors. Profiling relied on immunoSEQ multiplex PCR, and the TCRdb table lists in-frame clones only, not all of them. Of 140,000 to 150,000 clones in the sample, less than 10% were seen once. The specimen was PBMCs. The receptors derive from a male donor in good health and CMV-seronegative. Each CDR3 is given with its conserved first and last residue. The D gene is left open where the match is weak. Not all rows give a size; the values are once, few, many and, for expanded clones, a class.

TRBV10-2,TRBD1,TRBJ2-3,few,TGCGCCAGCGGTGCAGGGGGAAGCACAGATACGCAGTATTTT,CASGAGGSTDTQYF
TRBV29-1,NA,TRBJ1-1,few,TGCAGCGTTGTGGGAGGGAGGGGCGAATACACTGAAGCTTTCTTT,CSVVGGRGEYTEAFF
TRBV4-3,NA,TRBJ1-4,few,TGCGCCAGCAGCCAAGGGACGGGGAATAATGAAAAACTGTTTTTT,CASSQGTGNNEKLFF
TRBV28,TRBD2,TRBJ2-5,few,TGTGCCAGCAGTTTTGGGACTAGCCAAGAGACCCAGTACTTC,CASSFGTSQETQYF
TRBV4-1,NA,TRBJ1-1,NA,TGCGCCAGCAGCCAAGATCATGTAGGGGAGGCTGAAGCTTTCTTT,CASSQDHVGEAEAFF
TRBV5-1,NA,TRBJ2-5,few,TGCGCCAGCAGAACAGCCCAAGAGACCCAGTACTTC,CASRTAQETQYF
TRBV10-2,NA,TRBJ2-7,NA,TGCGCCAGCAGTTTTCCCAACAGGTACGAGCAGTACTTC,CASSFPNRYEQYF
TRBV11-2,NA,TRBJ2-2,few,TGTGCCAGCAGCTTACGGCCTATAGCGGACGCGAACACCGGGGAGCTGTTTTTT,CASSLRPIADANTGELFF
TRBV25-1,NA,TRBJ2-3,few,TGTGCCAGCAACCTTGGGGGGTTTGCAGATACGCAGTATTTT,CASNLGGFADTQYF
TRBV7-2,NA,TRBJ2-1,NA,TGTGCCAGCAGCTTACAGGGGAGCTCCTACAATGAGCAGTTCTTC,CASSLQGSSYNEQFF
TRBV10-3,TRBD1,TRBJ1-3,NA,TGTGCCAGCAGGACAGGATCGACGGGAAACACCATATATTTT,CASRTGSTGNTIYF
TRBV7-9,NA,TRBJ1-1,few,TGTGCCAGCAGCTTAGCCTCTGAGTCCGAAGCTTTCTTT,CASSLASESEAFF
TRBV10-3,NA,TRBJ2-7,NA,TGTGCCATCAGTGACACAGGGAACCACGAGCAGTACTTC,CAISDTGNHEQYF
TRBV28,NA,TRBJ1-2,few,TGTGCCAGCCGAGGCAACCGAGGGGGCTACACCTTC,CASRGNRGGYTF
TRBV11-2,TRBD1,TRBJ1-3,few,TGTGCCAGCAGCTTAGGGGACAGGATTCAGTCTGGAAACACCATATATTTT,CASSLGDRIQSGNTIYF
TRBV7-2,NA,TRBJ1-4,NA,TGTGCCAGCAGCTTAGCGGGTCCGGGGGGTGAAAAACTGTTTTTT,CASSLAGPGGEKLFF
TRBV19,TRBD1,TRBJ1-1,few,TGTGCCAGTAGTATTTGGACCAGGGGGCAGGACACTGAAGCTTTCTTT,CASSIWTRGQDTEAFF
TRBV5-4,TRBD1,TRBJ2-1,few,TGTGCCAGCAGCAACAGGGGCATCCTCCATGAGCAGTTCTTC,CASSNRGILHEQFF
TRBV27,NA,TRBJ1-1,NA,TGTGCCAGCAGTTTCGCAGGGAAAGGGTTTTGGGTTTTT,CASSFAGKGFWVF
TRBV28,NA,TRBJ1-5,NA,TGTGCCAGCAGTTGGGGGACGGAGGGTCAGCCCCAGCATTTT,CASSWGTEGQPQHF
TRBV7-9,TRBD2,TRBJ2-7,few,TGTGCCAGCAGCTCGGGGGGTGGTAACGAGCAGTACTTC,CASSSGGGNEQYF
TRBV5-1,NA,TRBJ2-1,few,TGCGCCAGCAGCTCCGGGACATATACCTACAATGAGCAGTTCTTC,CASSSGTYTYNEQFF
TRBV18,NA,TRBJ1-2,few,TGTGCCAGCTCACCACCATCGAGGGTTGGGGGCCATGGCTACACCTTC,CASSPPSRVGGHGYTF
TRBV5-1,NA,TRBJ2-6,few,TGCGCCAGCAGCTACTCATTGACTGGGGCCAACGTCCTGACTTTC,CASSYSLTGANVLTF
TRBV19,TRBD2,TRBJ2-1,NA,TGTGCCAGTAGTATATTGAGGGGACTAGCGTCGAATGAGCAGTTCTTC,CASSILRGLASNEQFF
TRBV5-5,NA,TRBJ1-5,few,TGTGCCAGCAGCTCTAGGTCTGGGGGCGGCAATCAGCCCCAGCATTTT,CASSSRSGGGNQPQHF
TRBV4-3,NA,TRBJ2-1,few,TGCGCCAGCAGCCAAGTTCTACACAGTTACAATGAGCAGTTCTTC,CASSQVLHSYNEQFF
TRBV7-9,NA,TRBJ1-5,NA,TGTGCCAGCAGCTCCGGGACTTGGGATCAGCCCCAGCATTTT,CASSSGTWDQPQHF
TRBV9,TRBD2,TRBJ2-5,NA,TGTGCCAGCAGCCTTTCACACGGTCGGGCGGGAGGGCCTTTGGGAGAGACCCAGTACTTC,CASSLSHGRAGGPLGETQYF
TRBV25-1,TRBD2,TRBJ2-1,NA,TGTGCCAGCAGTCCAGGACTAGCGGGAGGGAACAATGAGCAGTTCTTC,CASSPGLAGGNNEQFF
TRBV6-1,TRBD1,TRBJ2-2,few,TGTGCCAGCAGTCAGGGGGCGAACACCGGGGAGCTGTTTTTT,CASSQGANTGELFF
TRBV28,NA,TRBJ1-4,few,TGTGCCAGCAGTTCACCGGACAGCCTGACAACTAATGAAAAACTGTTTTTT,CASSSPDSLTTNEKLFF